These 25 T cell receptor beta chains were all obtained from the same sample, sequenced in a study of shared clonotypes between healthy human individuals. Assay used: immunoSEQ multiplex PCR; TCRdb lists only in-frame clones, some missing. The sample records some 2,000,000 clones, 90% to 95% being singletons. The specimen sequenced was naive CD4+ T cells sorted from blood. Subset: CD45RA+ positively selected. The receptors originated from a man younger than 35 in good health.

This chain links TRBV29-1 with TRBJ1-1; 12 positions agree with TRBD1. Germline CDR1 reads SQVTM; CDR2 reads ANQGSEA. This CDR3 spans 15 amino acids. With V trimmed by 6 bases and J by 1 base, 6 bases remained unmatched. The CDR3 DNA reads as TGCAGCGTAGCCGGGACAGGGGGCGCGAACACTGAAGCTTTCTTT. It specifies CSVAGTGGANTEAFF. The full variable domain, in which reference TRBV29-1 and TRBJ1-1 provide the parts outside the CDR3, is SAVISQKPSRDICQRGTSLTIQCQVDSQVTMMFWYRQQPGQSLTLIATANQGSEATYESGFVIDKFPISRPNLTFSTLTVSNMSPEDSSIYLCSVAGTGGANTEAFFGQGTRLTVV.

CDR3 nucleotides: TGTGCCAGCAGCTTAGCAGTAGGGGGGCGGGCCCCCCAGTACTTC. It translates to CASSLAVGGRAPQYF. This chain uses TRBV11-2 with TRBJ2-5; D may be TRBD1 or TRBD2 (6 bases each). CDR1 and CDR2 from the germline V gene are SGHAT and FQNNGV. Trimming took off 1 base at V and 9 bases at J, with 18 bases between the two ends. The CDR3 is 15 residues long.

This rearrangement joins TRBV27 to TRBJ2-7; the D gene is possibly TRBD2 (6 bases). V was cut by 5 bases and J by 0 bases, with 17 bases left in between. Germline V lookup: CDR1 MNHEY, CDR2 SMNVEV (reference sequence). This CDR3 spans 16 amino acids. The CDR3 sequence is CASSRMAGTGSYEQYF. The CDR3 region has the DNA TGTGCCAGCAGTCGAATGGCGGGAACAGGCTCCTACGAGCAGTACTTC.

The chain recombines TRBV6-6 with TRBJ2-7; 10 nucleotides line up with TRBD1. This CDR3 comprises 15 residues. Germline V gives CDR1 MNHNY, CDR2 SVGAGI (reference sequence). Losses at the gene ends were 5 bases for V and 4 bases for J; bases not matched to a gene: 8. CDR3 in DNA: TGTGCCAGCAGTATCCGACGACAGGGGGCTTACGAGCAGTACTTC. Its protein product is CASSIRRQGAYEQYF.

This clone was picked up one time. V is TRBV14 and J is TRBJ2-7; no firm D call. The CDR3 covers 12 residues. The germline V gene has CDR1 SGHDN and CDR2 FVKESK. V was shortened by 0 bases and J by 8 bases, with 8 bases between the two germline ends. The CDR3 bases are TGTGCCAGCAGCCAAGATCGCTTCCAGCAGTACTTC. Protein sequence: CASSQDRFQQYF.

This chain uses TRBV7-9 with TRBJ1-6; a weak D match, TRBD1 (5 bases). Germline lookup yields CDR1 SEHNR and CDR2 FQNEAQ (reference sequence). The CDR3 loop spans 15 amino acids. Trimming cost V 2 bases and J 10 bases, with 15 bases left between them. In nucleotides, the CDR3 is TGTGCCAGCAGCTTAAACGGCCAGGGTGGATCACCCCTCCACTTT. Its protein product is CASSLNGQGGSPLHF. Using reference TRBV7-9 and TRBJ1-6 for the parts outside the CDR3, the full variable domain is DTGVSQNPRHKITKRGQNVTFRCDPISEHNRLYWYRQTLGQGPEFLTYFQNEAQLEKSRLLSDRFSAERPKGSFSTLEIQRTEQGDSAMYLCASSLNGQGGSPLHFGNGTRLTVT.

This chain uses TRBV5-1 with TRBJ2-3; 10 bases are shared with TRBD1. Germline V CDR1 and CDR2: SGHRS, YFSETQ. Germline trimming cut 4 bases from V and 6 bases from J; bases unmatched to any gene: 5. The CDR3 is 14 residues long. CDR3 bases: TGCGCCAGCAGCCCAGGGACAGGGGTGGATACGCAGTATTTT. It yields the protein CASSPGTGVDTQYF.

The chain uses TRBV6-5 and TRBJ1-4, with 10 bases aligning to TRBD1. J gave up 8 bases and V 2 bases, and 5 bases lay outside the gene matches. Germline lookup yields CDR1 MNHEY and CDR2 SVGAGI. The CDR3 is 15 residues long. The CDR3 DNA is TGTGCCAGCAGTTACGGGGGACAGGGGCGAGAAAAACTGTTTTTT. Translating it yields CASSYGGQGREKLFF.

The chain uses TRBV27 and TRBJ2-1; D is possibly TRBD2 (6 bases). The CDR3 length is 13 residues. Trimming pared 5 bases from V and 3 bases from J, leaving 8 bases between. The V gene's germline CDR1 is MNHEY and CDR2 SMNVEV (reference sequence). CDR3 protein: CASSRTNYNEQFF. CDR3 sequence (DNA): TGTGCCAGCAGTCGGACTAACTACAATGAGCAGTTCTTC.

This clone is a singleton in its sample. The chain carries TRBV10-3 and TRBJ2-7, with TRBD2 matching over 9 bases. V dropped 3 bases and J dropped 4; count of bases not matched to a gene: 4. This CDR3 has 14 residues. CDR1 is ENHRY and CDR2 is SYGVKD in the germline V gene. The CDR3 region has the DNA TGTGCCATCAGTGACCTAGCGGGGAAATACGAGCAGTACTTC. Amino acid sequence: CAISDLAGKYEQYF.

This clone was observed a single time. CDR3 sequence: CASSLAGRDLRELFF. CDR3 sequence (DNA): TGTGCCAGCAGCTTGGCAGGGAGGGATCTGCGGGAGCTGTTTTTT. This chain uses TRBV5-8 with TRBJ2-2; TRBD2 agrees at 7 bases. Germline V gene data show CDR1 as SGHTS and CDR2 as YDEGEE. The CDR3 contains 15 residues. Unmatched junction bases numbered 8, after V lost 0 bases and J lost 9 bases.

The chain links TRBV10-2 to TRBJ2-1, with 11 bases fitting TRBD2. The CDR3 sequence is 14 residues long. Germline loops: CDR1 WSHSY, CDR2 SAAADI. The trim removed 7 bases at V and 4 bases at J, leaving 3 bases unmatched. CDR3 nucleotides: TGCGCCAGCACACCTAGCGGGGGGTACAATGAGCAGTTCTTC. Its translation: CASTPSGGYNEQFF.

The chain joins TRBV11-2 to TRBJ1-1; TRBD1 aligns across 7 bases. J gave up 10 bases and V 0 bases, and 2 bases lay outside the gene matches. The CDR3 runs to 12 residues. CDR1 is SGHAT and CDR2 is FQNNGV in the germline V gene. CDR3 residues: CASSLDAGGAFF. As DNA, the CDR3 is TGTGCCAGCAGCTTAGATGCAGGGGGAGCTTTCTTT. The variable domain in full, completed from reference TRBV11-2 and TRBJ1-1, reads EAGVAQSPRYKIIEKRQSVAFWCNPISGHATLYWYQQILGQGPKLLIQFQNNGVVDDSQLPKDRFSAERLKGVDSTLKIQPAKLEDSAVYLCASSLDAGGAFFGQGTRLTVV.

The CDR3 DNA reads as TGTGCCAGCAGGGTGCAGGGGGGGGGCACAGATACGCAGTATTTT. Translated, it gives CASRVQGGGTDTQYF. This chain joins TRBV6-6 and TRBJ2-3; perhaps D is TRBD1 or TRBD2 (7 bases each). Germline CDR1 and CDR2: MNHNY and SVGAGI (reference sequence). Trimming shortened V by 6 bases and J by 1 base, and 14 bases separated the two germline ends. The CDR3 has 15 amino acids.

The chain uses TRBV2 and TRBJ1-6; D gene uncertain. V was clipped by 6 bases and J by 7 bases, with 16 bases between them. Germline V gene lookup returns CDR1 SNHLY and CDR2 FYNNEI. The CDR3 has 15 residues. CDR3 nucleotide sequence: TGTGCCAGCAGCGCCCTAATAGTAGGGAATTCACCCCTCCACTTT. As protein: CASSALIVGNSPLHF.

V and J are TRBV5-6 and TRBJ1-2; 7 bases are a match to TRBD1. CDR1 and CDR2 from the germline V gene are SGHDT and YYEEEE. V was clipped by 7 bases and J by 4 bases; unmatched bases: 10. The CDR3 has 14 amino acids. The CDR3 DNA reads as TGTGCCAGCGCCAGGGACAGCCGCGGCTATGGCTACACCTTC. It encodes CASARDSRGYGYTF.

The chain's CDR3 is CASSLAGVLNQPQHF. The DNA of the CDR3 is TGTGCCAGCAGCTTAGCGGGGGTTCTTAATCAGCCCCAGCATTTT. V gene TRBV7-2 combines with J gene TRBJ1-5; TRBD1 is a possible D gene (5 bases). The CDR3 contains 15 residues. In germline, CDR1 is SGHTA, CDR2 FQGNSA. V was cut by 0 bases and J by 4 bases, with 10 bases left in between.

This clone was observed once. The rearrangement uses TRBV2 and TRBJ1-6; D is ambiguous. The V gene lost 4 bases and the J gene lost 5 bases, with 12 bases spanning the gap. Germline CDR1 reads SNHLY; CDR2 reads FYNNEI. This CDR3 has 15 amino acids. The CDR3 DNA sequence: TGTGCCAGCAGTGGATCAGGCGCAAATAATTCACCCCTCCACTTT. Amino acid sequence: CASSGSGANNSPLHF.

In regard to this clone: The same CDR3 can be traced to other DNA sequences in this sample. The rearrangement uses TRBV29-1 and TRBJ1-5; the D is unclear. V gave up 4 bases and J gave up 0 bases, with 4 bases separating them. CDR1 SQVTM and CDR2 ANQGSEA come from the germline V gene. This CDR3 contains 12 residues. In DNA, the CDR3 is TGCAGCGTTGGTGATAGCAATCAGCCCCAGCATTTT. The encoded protein is CSVGDSNQPQHF.

The chain employs TRBV7-9 and TRBJ2-6; D is uncertain. Germline CDR1 and CDR2: SEHNR and FQNEAQ (reference sequence). This CDR3 spans 14 amino acids. V lost 3 bases and J lost 2, with 5 bases in between. This chain's CDR3 is CASSFLTGANVLTF. The CDR3 region has the DNA TGTGCCAGCAGCTTCTTAACTGGGGCCAACGTCCTGACTTTC.

V and J are TRBV7-6 and TRBJ2-5, with D unresolved. There are 13 residues in the CDR3. Germline lookup yields CDR1 SGHVS and CDR2 FNYEAQ. The V and J ends lost 6 bases and 2 bases respectively, with 10 bases between them. The DNA of the CDR3 is TGTGCCAGCAGTACCTTGGGGCAAGAGACCCAGTACTTC. This translates into CASSTLGQETQYF.

The chain joins TRBV30 to TRBJ1-4; D is uncertain. Germline assignment: CDR1 GTSNPN and CDR2 SVGIG (reference sequence). There are 13 residues in the CDR3. V lost 0 bases, J lost 6 bases, and 8 bases lay in between. The CDR3 bases are TGTGCCTGGAGTGTACGAAGATATGAAAAACTGTTTTTT. Protein sequence: CAWSVRRYEKLFF.

This sequence joins TRBV6-4 and TRBJ2-1, with D possibly TRBD2 on 6 matching bases. CDR3 length: 14 residues. The germline V gene encodes CDR1 MRHNA and CDR2 SNTAGT. V dropped 3 bases and J dropped 7 bases, with 13 bases sitting between them. CDR3 loop: CASSDGTSNNEQFF. The CDR3 bases are TGTGCCAGCAGTGATGGGACTTCTAATAATGAGCAGTTCTTC.

The table lists this clone with a count of one. The chain recombines TRBV6-4 with TRBJ2-2; D could derive from TRBD1 or TRBD2 (5 bases each). This CDR3 contains 16 residues. V lost 5 bases and J lost 4, with 17 bases in between. Germline V lookup: CDR1 MRHNA, CDR2 SNTAGT. CDR3 sequence reads: CASSSDRGRGTGELFF. The CDR3 DNA is TGTGCCAGCAGTAGCGACCGGGGACGGGGCACCGGGGAGCTGTTTTTT.

The V call is TRBV7-8, the J call TRBJ1-1, with D perhaps matching TRBD1 (5 bases). V lost 8 bases and J 1 base, leaving 14 bases between the germline ends. The CDR3 sequence is 14 residues long. Germline assignment: CDR1 SGHVS and CDR2 FQNEAQ. CDR3 loop: CASVPGTGNTEAFF. The CDR3 coding sequence is TGTGCCAGCGTCCCCGGGACGGGGAACACTGAAGCTTTCTTT.